This T cell receptor (beta chain) was identified during a study of molecular identifiers for immune sequencing clone quantification. This clonotype was counted many times. The germline V gene has CDR1 SEHNR and CDR2 FQNEAQ (reference sequence). V lost 5 bases and J lost 10, with 12 bases in between. This CDR3 contains 13 residues. Naive CD8 T cell sorting was performed on the CD8+CD4-CCR7+CD45RA+ phenotype. TCRdb re-called the PCR reads with MiXCR, one entry per CDR3 protein. The table has some 94,000 distinct CDR3 sequences, 20% to 25% seen once; the top ten hold approximately 0.8%. The clonotype comes from a human donor in good health. Some libraries in this study had Jurkat cell RNA spiked in. This sequence joins TRBV7-9 and TRBJ1-6, with TRBD1 as a possible D gene (6 bases). The sample comprised naive CD8+ T cells from blood, with Jurkat cell RNA spiked in. Subset indicated: FACS-sorted CD8+CD4-CCR7+CD45RA+ naive T cells. In nucleotides, the CDR3 is TGTGCCAGCAGCCCAACCAGGGGCTCACCCCTCCACTTT. Translated: CASSPTRGSPLHF. The full variable domain, completed using reference TRBV7-9 and TRBJ1-6, is DTGVSQNPRHKITKRGQNVTFRCDPISEHNRLYWYRQTLGQGPEFLTYFQNEAQLEKSRLLSDRFSAERPKGSFSTLEIQRTEQGDSAMYLCASSPTRGSPLHFGNGTRLTVT.